The 27 T cell receptor beta chains below all came from one sample that was sequenced in a study of spatial heterogeneity in lung cancer. Findings and caveats of the study: For expanded intratumoral alpha and beta TCRs, counts tracked tumor mutation counts.

A single record per CDR3 protein comes from TCRdb applying MiXCR to the 5' RACE reads. Among about 18,000 distinct CDR3 sequences listed, approximately 8.3% were seen once. As to time point: sample taken at primary tumor resection. The antigens for these receptors are not known. The specimen comprised lung tumor tissue, sampled at surgery. The receptors shown here come from a male donor with early-stage non-small cell lung cancer.

There are many counts of this clonotype. V usage is TRBV9 and J usage is TRBJ1-4; TRBD1 matches at 8 bases. Germline V lookup: CDR1 SGDLS, CDR2 YYNGEE. The CDR3 loop spans 13 amino acids. With V trimmed by 0 bases and J by 14 bases, 6 bases remained unmatched. The CDR3 sequence: CASSVEGRGRLFF. The DNA of the CDR3 is TGTGCCAGCAGCGTAGAGGGCAGGGGGCGGCTGTTTTTT.

At least ten counts were recorded for this clonotype. The CDR3 nucleotides read TGTGCCAGCAGCTTAGCGGGGACAGGATACGAGCAGTACTTC. Protein: CASSLAGTGYEQYF. V usage is TRBV7-6 and J usage is TRBJ2-7, with 8 bases identical to TRBD1. There are 14 residues in the CDR3. Germline values: CDR1 SGHVS, CDR2 FNYEAQ. Losses at the gene ends were 0 bases for V and 4 bases for J; bases not matched to a gene: 2.

The chain links TRBV4-1 to TRBJ1-1, with D unclear. This CDR3 is built from 16 residues. Germline CDR1 and CDR2: MGHRA and YSYEKL. Trimming stripped 0 bases from V and 1 base from J, with 12 bases between. CDR3 DNA: TGCGCCAGCAGCCAAGATAAATTACCAGCGAACACTGAAGCTTTCTTT. This gives the protein CASSQDKLPANTEAFF.

The sample holds a few counts of this clonotype. This clone may be a read error of a much larger clone one base away. The gene calls are TRBV30 and TRBJ1-4; D is ambiguous. The CDR3 runs to 16 residues. Germline values: CDR1 GTSNPN, CDR2 SVGIG (reference sequence). This CDR3 reads CAWRTQDAATNEKLLF. The CDR3 DNA sequence: TGTGCCTGGAGGACCCAGGATGCCGCAACTAATGAAAAACTGCTTTTT.

The chain uses TRBV4-3 and TRBJ2-7, with D possibly being TRBD1 (6 bases). V shed 0 bases and J shed 6 bases, with 12 bases lying between them. The CDR3 is 14 residues long. Germline V gives CDR1 LGHNA, CDR2 YSLEER. CDR3 coding DNA: TGCGCCAGCAGCCAAGATACACAGGGCCGCGAGCAGTACTTC. Protein sequence: CASSQDTQGREQYF.

This clonotype was observed many times. The chain carries TRBV29-1 and TRBJ1-1; 10 positions match TRBD1. V trimming: 6 bases; J trimming: 5 bases; junction bases outside the gene matches: 12. CDR3 length: 15 residues. The germline gives CDR1 SQVTM, CDR2 ANQGSEA. CDR3 residues: CSVEDRDRGRTEAFF. The CDR3 DNA sequence: TGCAGCGTCGAGGATCGCGACAGGGGGCGGACTGAAGCTTTCTTT. Full variable domain (outside the CDR3, taken from reference TRBV29-1 and TRBJ1-1): SAVISQKPSRDICQRGTSLTIQCQVDSQVTMMFWYRQQPGQSLTLIATANQGSEATYESGFVIDKFPISRPNLTFSTLTVSNMSPEDSSIYLCSVEDRDRGRTEAFFGQGTRLTVV.

This clonotype has only a few counts. The chain employs TRBV7-9 and TRBJ2-2, with D tentatively TRBD1 (6 bases). Trimming shortened V by 3 bases and J by 4 bases, and 12 bases separated the two germline ends. Germline CDR1 and CDR2: SEHNR and FQNEAQ (reference sequence). CDR3 length equals 15 residues. The CDR3 sequence is CASSFFRGGTGELFF. In DNA form, the CDR3 reads TGTGCCAGCAGCTTTTTCAGGGGCGGCACCGGGGAGCTGTTTTTT.

This clonotype was recorded at least ten times. The chain is built from TRBV7-2 and TRBJ2-3; 11 bases fit TRBD2. CDR3 length equals 16 residues. The germline gives CDR1 SGHTA, CDR2 FQGNSA. The junction had 4 bases not matched to a gene; V was cut back by 2 bases and J by 3 bases. CDR3 nucleotides: TGTGCCAGCAGCTTAAGGCTAGCGGGGGGTACAGATACGCAGTATTTT. Amino acids: CASSLRLAGGTDTQYF.

This clonotype was picked up a small number of times. The chain links TRBV28 to TRBJ2-6; 9 nucleotides agree with TRBD1. Germline V gene sequence: CDR1 MDHEN, CDR2 SYDVKM. The CDR3 is 17 residues long. Unmatched junction bases numbered 4, after V lost 4 bases and J lost 0 bases. The CDR3: CASSWGQGLSGANVLTF. The CDR3 coding sequence is TGTGCCAGCAGTTGGGGACAGGGCCTCTCTGGGGCCAACGTCCTGACTTTC.

This chain connects TRBV28 to TRBJ2-3; 10 nucleotides align to TRBD2. Per the germline V gene, CDR1 is MDHEN and CDR2 is SYDVKM. Trimming at V came to 4 bases and at J to 5 bases, leaving 6 bases not matched to a gene. The CDR3 runs to 15 residues. CDR3 in amino acids: CASSSSGGAGDTQYF. In DNA form, the CDR3 reads TGTGCCAGCAGTTCCAGCGGGGGGGCCGGAGATACGCAGTATTTT.

This clonotype showed up many times. The chain is built from TRBV19 and TRBJ1-5; tentative D call: TRBD1 (6 bases). Germline V gives CDR1 LNHDA, CDR2 SQIVND (reference sequence). V dropped 10 bases and J dropped 3 bases, with 10 bases sitting between them. The CDR3 totals 12 residues. In nucleotides, the CDR3 is TGTGCCACCCGGGGGGCCAATCAGCCCCAGCATTTT. Translating it yields CATRGANQPQHF.

The J gene is TRBJ2-1, the V gene TRBV6-5, with 9 bases identical to TRBD2. The CDR3 covers 23 residues. Germline V gene data show CDR1 as MNHEY and CDR2 as SVGAGI. V shed 5 bases, J shed 1 base, and the junction held 27 bases outside the gene matches. The CDR3 DNA reads TGTGCCAGCAGTCGAAACAAGGGCCCTTTGGCGGGGGGGCAGGTGGGATCCTACAATGAGCAGTTCTTC. It encodes CASSRNKGPLAGGQVGSYNEQFF.

This clonotype was found many times. In DNA, the CDR3 is TGTGCCAGCAGCTTAGGACAGTACAATCAGCCCCAGCATTTT. It is translated as CASSLGQYNQPQHF. The chain joins TRBV7-2 to TRBJ1-5; a possible D gene is TRBD1 (5 bases). Per germline, CDR1 SGHTA and CDR2 FQGNSA. Trimming left V 1 base short and J 3 bases short, with 7 bases between. The CDR3 totals 14 residues.

This clonotype was seen more than once but under ten times. This chain connects TRBV15 to TRBJ2-1; D gene unclear. Germline V lookup: CDR1 LNHNV, CDR2 YYDKDF (reference sequence). Deletions cut 2 bases from V and 8 bases from J, with 16 bases between. This CDR3 contains 15 residues. CDR3 nucleotides: TGTGCCACCAGCAGACCCGCCTGGGGAAAGGATGAGCAGTTCTTC. Amino acids: CATSRPAWGKDEQFF.

Concerning this clonotype itself: This could be a read error, since a much larger clone is one nucleotide away. This chain connects TRBV2 to TRBJ2-7; TRBD2 aligns across 9 bases. The CDR3 covers 14 residues. Germline loops: CDR1 SNHLY, CDR2 FYNNEI. CDR3 amino acids: CAGSDSGGPYEQYF. The CDR3 DNA reads TGTGCCGGCAGTGATAGCGGGGGACCCTACGAGCAGTACTTC. The full variable domain, rest sourced from reference TRBV2 and TRBJ2-7, is EPEVTQTPSHQVTQMGQEVILRCVPISNHLYFYWYRQILGQKVEFLVSFYNNEISEKSEIFDDQFSVERPDGSNFTLKIRSTKLEDSAMYFCAGSDSGGPYEQYFGPGTRLTVT.

This clonotype was counted many times. The chain employs TRBV11-1 and TRBJ2-7, with 8 bases fitting TRBD1. Trimming cost V 3 bases and J 3 bases; bases outside gene matches: 7. CDR3 length: 15 amino acids. Germline CDR1 and CDR2: SGHAT and FQDESV (reference sequence). CDR3 coding DNA: TGTGCCAGCAGCTTCCCCGGACAGGGAAACTACGAGCAGTACTTC. Encoded protein: CASSFPGQGNYEQYF. Drawing the rest from reference TRBV11-1 and TRBJ2-7, the complete variable domain is EAEVAQSPRYKITEKSQAVAFWCDPISGHATLYWYRQILGQGPELLVQFQDESVVDDSQLPKDRFSAERLKGVDSTLKIQPAELGDSAMYLCASSFPGQGNYEQYFGPGTRLTVT.

In this sample, this clonotype turned up many times. The gene calls are TRBV5-1 and TRBJ2-7; D remains ambiguous. Germline loops: CDR1 SGHRS, CDR2 YFSETQ. Trimming pared 2 bases from V and 2 bases from J, leaving 11 bases between. The CDR3 length is 14 residues. Written as DNA, the CDR3 is TGCGCCAGCAGCTTCTCGTACGGAGCCTACGAGCAGTACTTC. Translating gives CASSFSYGAYEQYF.

The CDR3 DNA follows: TGTGCCAGCAGCATTTCCGGGACTAGCGGGGGAGGCGAGCAGTACTTC. Translated, it gives CASSISGTSGGGEQYF. This chain links TRBV7-2 with TRBJ2-7; 14 nucleotides agree with TRBD2. Trimming removed 5 bases from V and 6 bases from J; junction bases left unmatched: 9. The germline V gene has CDR1 SGHTA and CDR2 FQGNSA. The CDR3 contains 16 residues.

There are a few counts of this clonotype. The chain combines TRBV19 with TRBJ2-1; 10 bases map to TRBD2. Germline loops: CDR1 LNHDA, CDR2 SQIVND (reference sequence). The ends lost 5 bases at V and 7 bases at J; junction bases unmatched: 8. The CDR3 is made up of 15 amino acids. Here the CDR3 DNA reads TGTGCCAGTAGTCTCGCTAGCGGGGGCCCAAATGAGCAGTTCTTC. Its translation: CASSLASGGPNEQFF.

This clonotype was counted only a few times. The chain uses TRBV20-1 and TRBJ2-5, with TRBD2 identical over 11 bases. Germline V gene lookup returns CDR1 DFQATT and CDR2 SNEGSKA (reference sequence). V shed 7 bases and J 4 bases; nucleotides not matched to a gene: 8. This CDR3 region has 14 residues. The CDR3: CSGVAGGQSETQYF. Written as DNA, the CDR3 is TGCAGTGGGGTAGCGGGGGGGCAGTCAGAGACCCAGTACTTC.

This clonotype was recorded at least ten times. The chain employs TRBV28 and TRBJ1-2; D is perhaps TRBD1 (6 bases). The V gene's germline CDR1 is MDHEN and CDR2 SYDVKM. Trimming took off 5 bases at V and 13 bases at J, with 20 bases between the two ends. This CDR3 region has 13 residues. The CDR3 reads CASSLPRTAGGTF. DNA for the CDR3: TGTGCCAGCAGTCTCCCCCGGACAGCCGGCGGCACCTTC.

This clonotype was detected many times. This rearrangement joins TRBV7-9 to TRBJ2-7; 8 bases line up with TRBD1. The CDR3 loop spans 14 amino acids. V shed 4 bases and J 3 bases; nucleotides not matched to a gene: 5. CDR1 SEHNR and CDR2 FQNEAQ come from the germline V gene (reference sequence). The CDR3: CASSSFDRGYEQYF. The CDR3 region has the DNA TGTGCCAGCAGCTCTTTTGACAGGGGCTACGAGCAGTACTTC.

This clonotype was picked up a small number of times. The chain combines TRBV28 with TRBJ1-5; perhaps TRBD1 as D (5 bases). The CDR3 runs to 16 residues. V was shortened by 7 bases and J by 4 bases, with 20 bases between the two germline ends. Germline CDR1 reads MDHEN; CDR2 reads SYDVKM. The CDR3 region has the DNA TGTGCCAGCACTCATGGGAGGGGCTGGGGGAATCAGCCCCAGCATTTT. Translating gives CASTHGRGWGNQPQHF.

This clonotype was found many times. This chain links TRBV20-1 with TRBJ1-3; weak D call: TRBD1 (6 bases). V was cut by 0 bases and J by 2 bases, with 17 bases left in between. The CDR3 consists of 17 residues. Germline assignment: CDR1 DFQATT and CDR2 SNEGSKA (reference sequence). The chain's CDR3 is CSARDLRVGGAGNTIYF. The CDR3 DNA reads as TGCAGTGCTAGAGATCTTCGGGTGGGGGGCGCTGGAAACACCATATATTTT.

DNA of the CDR3: TGTGCCAGCGCACTCTACACCGGGGGTCCCCAAGAGACCCAGTACTTC. Amino acid sequence: CASALYTGGPQETQYF. The V gene is TRBV6-5, the J gene TRBJ2-5; possible D gene TRBD2, 6 bases. Trimming pared 8 bases from V and 1 base from J, leaving 20 bases between. The germline CDR1 and CDR2 sequences are MNHEY and SVGAGI. The CDR3 has 16 residues.

This chain joins TRBV18 and TRBJ2-2, with TRBD1 identical over 7 bases. The V segment lost 1 base and the J segment 7 bases; nucleotides outside the gene matches: 6. CDR1 is KGHSH and CDR2 is LQKENI in the germline V gene. The CDR3 sequence is 15 residues long. This CDR3 is CASSPRDRVVGELFF. The CDR3 bases are TGTGCCAGCTCACCACGCGACAGGGTTGTCGGGGAGCTGTTTTTT.

In its sample, this clonotype was seen a few times. CDR3 loop: CASRILGGGDEQFF. The CDR3, as DNA: TGTGCCAGCAGAATTTTGGGGGGCGGGGATGAGCAGTTCTTC. The chain has TRBV6-2 or TRBV6-3 and TRBJ2-1; D could derive from TRBD1 or TRBD2 (6 bases each). The CDR3 consists of 14 residues. Germline V gives CDR1 MNHEY, CDR2 SVGEGT. The V and J ends lost 6 bases and 8 bases respectively, with 17 bases between them.